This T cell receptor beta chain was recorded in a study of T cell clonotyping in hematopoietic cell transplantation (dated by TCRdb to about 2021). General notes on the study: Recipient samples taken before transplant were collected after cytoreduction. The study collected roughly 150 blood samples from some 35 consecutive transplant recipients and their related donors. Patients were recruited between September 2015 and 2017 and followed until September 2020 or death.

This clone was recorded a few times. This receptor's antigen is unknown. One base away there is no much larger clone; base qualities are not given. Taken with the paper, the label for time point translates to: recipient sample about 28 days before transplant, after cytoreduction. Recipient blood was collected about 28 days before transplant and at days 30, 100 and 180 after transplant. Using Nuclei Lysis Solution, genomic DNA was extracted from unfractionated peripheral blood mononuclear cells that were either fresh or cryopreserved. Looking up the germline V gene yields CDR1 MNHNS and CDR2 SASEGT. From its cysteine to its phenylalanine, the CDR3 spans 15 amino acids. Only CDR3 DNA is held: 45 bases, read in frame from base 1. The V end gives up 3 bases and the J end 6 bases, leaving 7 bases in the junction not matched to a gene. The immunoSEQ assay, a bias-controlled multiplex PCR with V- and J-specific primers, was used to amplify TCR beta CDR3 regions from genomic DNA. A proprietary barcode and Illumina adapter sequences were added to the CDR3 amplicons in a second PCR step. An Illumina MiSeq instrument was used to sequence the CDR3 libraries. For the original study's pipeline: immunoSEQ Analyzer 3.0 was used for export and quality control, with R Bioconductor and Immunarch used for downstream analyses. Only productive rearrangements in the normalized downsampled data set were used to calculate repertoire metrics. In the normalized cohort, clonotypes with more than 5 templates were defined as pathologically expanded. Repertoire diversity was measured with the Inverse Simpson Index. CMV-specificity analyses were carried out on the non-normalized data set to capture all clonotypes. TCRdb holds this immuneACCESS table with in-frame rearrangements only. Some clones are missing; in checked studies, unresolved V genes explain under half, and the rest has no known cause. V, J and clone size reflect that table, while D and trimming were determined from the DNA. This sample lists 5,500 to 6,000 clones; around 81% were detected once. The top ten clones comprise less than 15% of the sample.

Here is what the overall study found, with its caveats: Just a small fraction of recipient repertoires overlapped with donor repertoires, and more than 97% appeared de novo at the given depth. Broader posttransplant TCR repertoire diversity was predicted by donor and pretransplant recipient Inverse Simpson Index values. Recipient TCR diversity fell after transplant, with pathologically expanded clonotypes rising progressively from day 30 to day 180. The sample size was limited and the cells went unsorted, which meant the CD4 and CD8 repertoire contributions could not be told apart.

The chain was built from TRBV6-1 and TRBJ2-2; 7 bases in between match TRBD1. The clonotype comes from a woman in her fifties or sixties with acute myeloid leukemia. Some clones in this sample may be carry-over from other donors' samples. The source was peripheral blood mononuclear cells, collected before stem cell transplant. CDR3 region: CASSEPRTGPGELFF. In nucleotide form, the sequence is TGTGCCAGCAGTGAGCCTCGGACAGGCCCCGGGGAGCTGTTTTTT.